This is a list of T cell receptor beta chains from one sample in a study of cytomegalovirus exposure and HLA in healthy donors. Libraries were prepared by immunoSEQ multiplex PCR; TCRdb keeps only in-frame clonotypes and omits some of them. The sample includes some 100,000 clones, more than 65% of them seen just once. Sequenced: PBMCs. The receptor source for this set is a woman younger than 35 in good health and CMV-seropositive. Both conserved end residues are part of each CDR3. A D gene is named only where the DNA matches it firmly. A row's size may be missing; if present it is once, few, many or a size class.

J: TRBJ2-7; size: -; length: 15; D: TRBD2; V: TRBV28; CDR3: CASRTAGALSYEQYF; DNA: TGTGCCAGCAGGACGGCGGGAGCCCTTTCCTACGAGCAGTACTTC
J: TRBJ1-1; size: once; length: 13; D: -; V: TRBV28; CDR3: CASSLAWDTEAFF; DNA: TGTGCCAGCAGCCTAGCGTGGGACACTGAAGCTTTCTTT
J: TRBJ2-2; size: -; length: 12; D: -; V: TRBV4-1; CDR3: CASSQEQGELFF; DNA: TGCGCCAGCAGCCAAGAGCAGGGGGAGCTGTTTTTT
J: TRBJ2-5; size: -; length: 16; D: -; V: TRBV10-3; CDR3: CAISEGAGAGQETQYF; DNA: TGTGCCATCAGTGAAGGAGCAGGGGCAGGACAAGAGACCCAGTACTTC
J: TRBJ2-1; size: -; length: 15; D: -; V: TRBV19; CDR3: CASSRGSRSYNEQFF; DNA: TGTGCCAGTAGTCGAGGGAGTCGCTCCTACAATGAGCAGTTCTTC
J: TRBJ1-2; size: -; length: 16; D: -; V: TRBV6-5; CDR3: CASSYRTLKANYGYTF; DNA: TGTGCCAGCAGTTACAGGACACTCAAGGCTAACTATGGCTACACCTTC
J: TRBJ2-3; size: few; length: 15; D: TRBD1; V: TRBV27; CDR3: CASTADRGRGGTQYF; DNA: TGTGCCAGCACCGCGGACAGGGGCAGGGGTGGTACGCAGTATTTT
J: TRBJ1-1; size: once; length: 11; D: -; V: TRBV27; CDR3: CASRTGQEAFF; DNA: TGTGCCAGCAGAACGGGACAAGAAGCTTTCTTT
J: TRBJ2-7; size: -; length: 15; D: TRBD1; V: TRBV6-6; CDR3: CASSHLETGGYEQYF; DNA: TGTGCCAGCAGTCATCTGGAGACAGGGGGCTACGAGCAGTACTTC
J: TRBJ2-5; size: -; length: 15; D: TRBD2; V: TRBV5-1; CDR3: CASSRQRDQRETQYF; DNA: TGCGCCAGCAGCCGTCAGCGGGACCAGCGGGAGACCCAGTACTTC
J: TRBJ2-1; size: -; length: 18; D: -; V: TRBV18; CDR3: CASSPRGGDTLGYNEQFF; DNA: TGTGCCAGCTCACCACGGGGGGGGGACACACTGGGCTACAATGAGCAGTTCTTC
J: TRBJ2-7; size: -; length: 14; D: TRBD2; V: TRBV5-1; CDR3: CASSLISGSYEQYF; DNA: TGCGCCAGCAGCTTGATAAGCGGGAGTTACGAGCAGTACTTC
J: TRBJ1-5; size: few; length: 13; D: TRBD1; V: TRBV7-9; CDR3: CASSSTGAQPQHF; DNA: TGTGCCAGCAGTTCTACAGGGGCTCAGCCCCAGCATTTT
J: TRBJ2-3; size: few; length: 14; D: -; V: TRBV4-1; CDR3: CASSQDYSTDTQYF; DNA: TGCGCCAGCAGCCAAGATTATAGCACAGATACGCAGTATTTT
J: TRBJ1-5; size: few; length: 13; D: TRBD1; V: TRBV2; CDR3: CASSGDSNQPQHF; DNA: TGTGCCAGCAGTGGGGACAGTAATCAGCCCCAGCATTTT
J: TRBJ2-3; size: once; length: 17; D: TRBD2; V: TRBV7-9; CDR3: CASSRGLATYSTDTQYF; DNA: TGTGCCAGCAGCAGGGGACTAGCGACATACAGCACAGATACGCAGTATTTT